One sample yielded the 27 T cell receptor beta chains listed below, sequenced in a study of CD8 T cells in ankylosing spondylitis. TCRdb reprocessed the 5' RACE reads via MiXCR and lists one record per CDR3 protein. The table lists 40,000 or so distinct CDR3 sequences, around 3% of them singletons. The sequencing sample was made of blood, either unsorted or a sorted T cell fraction (not recorded which). These receptors originate from a male donor with ankylosing spondylitis or in good health (not recorded which).

This clonotype was seen ten or more times. In DNA, the CDR3 is TGTGCCAGCAGCCCCCCGAGTGAAACTGGCATTCAGTACTTC. Translation: CASSPPSETGIQYF. This rearrangement joins TRBV9 to TRBJ2-4; D call uncertain. Deletions cut 4 bases from V and 9 bases from J, with 17 bases between. CDR1 SGDLS and CDR2 YYNGEE come from the germline V gene. The CDR3 contains 14 residues.

At least ten counts were recorded for this clonotype. The gene calls are TRBV9 and TRBJ1-3; TRBD1 is a possible D gene (6 bases). The CDR3 runs to 15 residues. Germline CDR1 reads SGDLS; CDR2 reads YYNGEE. The germline V and J ends were trimmed by 3 bases and 0 bases, with 10 bases remaining between them. CDR3 amino acids: CASSETGFSGNTIYF. The CDR3 nucleotides read TGTGCCAGCAGCGAGACAGGTTTCTCTGGAAACACCATATATTTT.

This clonotype was observed at least ten times. The genes are TRBV9 and TRBJ2-2, with 7 bases aligning to TRBD2. The CDR3 spans 16 residues. V lost 3 bases and J lost 1; bases outside the gene matches: 6. CDR1 SGDLS and CDR2 YYNGEE come from the germline V gene. The CDR3 DNA sequence: TGTGCCAGCAGCGAAAGAAGCGGGATGAACACCGGGGAGCTGTTTTTT. Its protein product is CASSERSGMNTGELFF.

This clonotype occurred many times. V gene TRBV9 combines with J gene TRBJ1-5, with unresolved D. V gave up 5 bases and J gave up 0 bases, with 12 bases separating them. Germline CDR1 and CDR2: SGDLS and YYNGEE. There are 15 residues in the CDR3. The CDR3 loop reads CASSGGGLSNQPQHF. As DNA, the CDR3 is TGTGCCAGCAGTGGAGGCGGTCTTAGCAATCAGCCCCAGCATTTT.

In this sample, this clonotype turned up many times. The chain uses TRBV9 and TRBJ2-5; the D gene is possibly TRBD1 (6 bases). V lost 4 bases and J 3 bases, leaving 16 bases between the germline ends. From germline, CDR1 is SGDLS and CDR2 YYNGEE. The CDR3 has 15 residues. This chain's CDR3 is CASSHSGQYEETQYF. The CDR3 bases are TGTGCCAGCAGCCATTCCGGACAGTATGAAGAGACCCAGTACTTC.

Judged by abundance, this clonotype is medium-sized. The V gene is TRBV9, the J gene TRBJ2-3; 8 bases align to TRBD2. Germline lookup yields CDR1 SGDLS and CDR2 YYNGEE. This CDR3 has 15 amino acids. The junction had 6 bases not matched to a gene; V was cut back by 2 bases and J by 4 bases. The DNA of the CDR3 is TGTGCCAGCAGCGTCCTTAGCGGGGTGGCAGATACGCAGTATTTT. The encoded protein is CASSVLSGVADTQYF.

Judged by abundance, this clonotype is medium-sized. This chain connects TRBV5-1 to TRBJ2-7; tentative D call: TRBD2 (7 bases). Per the germline V gene, CDR1 is SGHRS and CDR2 is YFSETQ. The germline V and J ends were trimmed by 0 bases and 3 bases, with 28 bases remaining between them. The CDR3 is 20 residues long. The CDR3 DNA reads as TGCGCCAGCAGCTTGGCAAAATGGTCGGGGGCGGGAGCGGTTTGCTACGAGCAGTACGTC. Translation gives CASSLAKWSGAGAVCYEQYV.

By sample fraction, this clonotype is medium-sized. The genes are TRBV9 and TRBJ2-1; TRBD1 agrees at 10 bases. With V trimmed by 3 bases and J by 3 bases, 6 bases remained unmatched. Per the germline V gene, CDR1 is SGDLS and CDR2 is YYNGEE. The CDR3 length is 16 residues. The CDR3 loop reads CASSDGGQGLYNEQFF. CDR3 DNA: TGTGCCAGCAGCGACGGGGGACAGGGGCTCTACAATGAGCAGTTCTTC.

The CDR3 sequence is CASSVFDLVGDYGYTF. CDR3 nucleotide sequence: TGTGCCAGCAGCGTATTTGACCTCGTTGGGGACTATGGCTACACCTTC. The chain uses TRBV9 and TRBJ1-2; D not certain. This CDR3 has 16 amino acids. CDR1 and CDR2 from the germline V gene are SGDLS and YYNGEE. Trimming removed 1 base from V and 3 bases from J, with 16 bases in between.

This clonotype was detected ten times or more. The CDR3 reads CASSAAGGGGASYNEQFF. The CDR3 bases are TGTGCCAGCAGCGCCGCAGGTGGTGGGGGGGCCTCCTACAATGAGCAGTTCTTC. The chain employs TRBV9 and TRBJ2-1; maybe TRBD2 (7 bases). V was cut by 3 bases and J by 0 bases, with 19 bases left in between. CDR3 length equals 18 residues. Germline V CDR1 and CDR2: SGDLS, YYNGEE.

The J gene is TRBJ2-2, the V gene TRBV9; no definite D call. The germline gives CDR1 SGDLS, CDR2 YYNGEE. This CDR3 is built from 11 residues. Trimming cost V 4 bases and J 8 bases, with 6 bases left between them. The CDR3 sequence is CASSHEGELFF. CDR3 DNA sequence: TGTGCCAGCAGCCACGAAGGGGAGCTGTTTTTT. The whole variable domain, filled in from reference TRBV9 and TRBJ2-2, reads DSGVTQTPKHLITATGQRVTLRCSPRSGDLSVYWYQQSLDQGLQFLIQYYNGEERAKGNILERFSAQQFPDLHSELNLSSLELGDSALYFCASSHEGELFFGEGSRLTVL.

This clonotype was found many times. The V gene is TRBV9, the J gene TRBJ1-3, with TRBD1 as a possible D gene (5 bases). V was clipped by 0 bases and J by 0 bases, with 10 bases between them. Per the germline V gene, CDR1 is SGDLS and CDR2 is YYNGEE. CDR3 length: 16 residues. The DNA for the CDR3 is TGTGCCAGCAGCGTAGTCGGCAGGGACTCTGGAAACACCATATATTTT. Amino acid sequence: CASSVVGRDSGNTIYF.

In its sample, this clonotype was seen many times. The J gene is TRBJ2-2, the V gene TRBV9; possible D gene TRBD2, 6 bases. The CDR3 is 15 residues long. Trimming cost V 3 bases and J 4 bases, with 13 bases left between them. In germline, CDR1 is SGDLS, CDR2 YYNGEE. This CDR3 reads CASSGAGTFTGELFF. The CDR3 DNA sequence: TGTGCCAGCAGCGGCGCCGGGACTTTCACCGGGGAGCTGTTTTTT. The whole variable domain, filled in from reference TRBV9 and TRBJ2-2, reads DSGVTQTPKHLITATGQRVTLRCSPRSGDLSVYWYQQSLDQGLQFLIQYYNGEERAKGNILERFSAQQFPDLHSELNLSSLELGDSALYFCASSGAGTFTGELFFGEGSRLTVL.

Ten or more counts support this clonotype. The chain has TRBV9 and TRBJ1-6; D is perhaps TRBD1 (5 bases). This CDR3 comprises 15 residues. Trimming took off 2 bases at V and 5 bases at J, with 11 bases between the two ends. Looked up from germline, CDR1 is SGDLS and CDR2 is YYNGEE. Here the CDR3 DNA reads TGTGCCAGCAGCGTGGGGCAGTCGGATAATTCACCCCTCCACTTT. Its translation: CASSVGQSDNSPLHF. Together with reference TRBV9 and TRBJ1-6, the CDR3 gives the full variable domain: DSGVTQTPKHLITATGQRVTLRCSPRSGDLSVYWYQQSLDQGLQFLIQYYNGEERAKGNILERFSAQQFPDLHSELNLSSLELGDSALYFCASSVGQSDNSPLHFGNGTRLTVT.

This clonotype has at least ten counts. The rearrangement uses TRBV9 and TRBJ1-3; D might be TRBD1 (5 bases). The CDR3 runs to 14 residues. Germline loops: CDR1 SGDLS, CDR2 YYNGEE. The V and J ends lost 4 bases and 3 bases respectively, with 11 bases between them. Written as DNA, the CDR3 is TGTGCCAGCAGCCGTAGCAGGGATGGAAACACCATATATTTT. Its translation: CASSRSRDGNTIYF.

This clonotype was counted at least ten times. The CDR3, as DNA: TGTGCCAGCAGCCTCCGTGAGACCCAAGAGACCCAGTACTTC. Its protein is CASSLRETQETQYF. The rearrangement uses TRBV9 and TRBJ2-5, with D unresolved. The CDR3 totals 14 residues. CDR1 SGDLS and CDR2 YYNGEE come from the germline V gene. V lost 4 bases, J lost 1 base, and 11 bases lay in between.

This clonotype came up many times. V and J are TRBV9 and TRBJ2-6, with no clear D. V was shortened by 4 bases and J by 1 base, with 9 bases between the two germline ends. The germline V gene has CDR1 SGDLS and CDR2 YYNGEE. The CDR3 sequence is 15 residues long. CDR3 DNA: TGTGCCAGCAGCCCTAGGGTGTCTGGGGCCAACGTCCTGACTTTC. Residues: CASSPRVSGANVLTF. The complete variable domain, with remaining parts taken from reference TRBV9 and TRBJ2-6, reads DSGVTQTPKHLITATGQRVTLRCSPRSGDLSVYWYQQSLDQGLQFLIQYYNGEERAKGNILERFSAQQFPDLHSELNLSSLELGDSALYFCASSPRVSGANVLTFGAGSRLTVL.

This clonotype was seen repeatedly, ten times or more. The rearrangement uses TRBV9 and TRBJ2-1; no clear D gene. The germline V and J ends were trimmed by 2 bases and 8 bases, with 11 bases remaining between them. This CDR3 is built from 13 residues. Germline-derived CDR1 and CDR2 are SGDLS and YYNGEE. The CDR3 here is CASSVRESYEQFF. The CDR3 nucleotides are TGTGCCAGCAGCGTTCGAGAATCCTATGAGCAGTTCTTC.

This clonotype was counted at least ten times. The chain uses TRBV9 and TRBJ2-2, with 10 bases that match TRBD2. Trimming took 0 bases from V and 3 from J; bases not matched to a gene: 2. This CDR3 has 16 residues. Germline CDR1 is SGDLS and CDR2 is YYNGEE. In DNA form, the CDR3 reads TGTGCCAGCAGCGTAGTCCTAGCGGGAGACACCGGGGAGCTGTTTTTT. This sequence encodes CASSVVLAGDTGELFF.

This clonotype has a count of ten or more. The chain couples TRBV9 to TRBJ2-6, with a possible D match to TRBD1 (5 bases). Germline assignment: CDR1 SGDLS and CDR2 YYNGEE. The CDR3 spans 19 residues. V lost 4 bases to trimming and J lost 1 base, with 21 bases between them. The CDR3 sequence: CASSPAETIRVSGANVLTF. The CDR3 nucleotides are TGTGCCAGCAGCCCCGCCGAAACTATCAGGGTTTCTGGGGCCAACGTCCTGACTTTC.

This clonotype was recorded many times. This chain connects TRBV9 to TRBJ2-1; 7 bases align to TRBD2. After removal of 2 bases from V and 3 bases from J, the junction contained 5 bases not matched to a gene. The CDR3 is 15 residues long. Germline V lookup: CDR1 SGDLS, CDR2 YYNGEE. CDR3 in amino acids: CASSVLAAGYNEQFF. In nucleotides, the CDR3 is TGTGCCAGCAGCGTTCTAGCGGCAGGCTACAATGAGCAGTTCTTC.

This clonotype was counted many times. This chain links TRBV9 with TRBJ2-5; TRBD1 agrees at 8 bases. This CDR3 is 15 amino acids long. The germline CDR1 and CDR2 sequences are SGDLS and YYNGEE. The junction had 4 bases not matched to a gene; V was cut back by 0 bases and J by 3 bases. The CDR3 bases are TGTGCCAGCAGCGTAGGCCCAGGGGGCGAAGAGACCCAGTACTTC. It specifies CASSVGPGGEETQYF.

This clonotype has at least ten counts. The chain recombines TRBV9 with TRBJ2-2; a possible D gene is TRBD1 (7 bases). Trimming pared 3 bases from V and 7 bases from J, leaving 19 bases between. The CDR3 has 16 residues. Germline V lookup: CDR1 SGDLS, CDR2 YYNGEE. The CDR3 DNA sequence: TGTGCCAGCAGCGCCGAGGGCAGGGGGAGGATCGGGGAGCTGTTTTTT. Translation: CASSAEGRGRIGELFF.

In its sample, this clonotype was seen many times. The chain has TRBV9 and TRBJ2-5; D may be TRBD1 (6 bases). V gave up 3 bases and J gave up 5 bases, with 11 bases separating them. This CDR3 spans 13 amino acids. The germline CDR1 and CDR2 sequences are SGDLS and YYNGEE. For the CDR3, the DNA is TGTGCCAGCAGCGCAGGGGTCCGGGAGACCCAGTACTTC. It is translated as CASSAGVRETQYF. The variable domain in full, with the rest retrieved from reference TRBV9 and TRBJ2-5, is DSGVTQTPKHLITATGQRVTLRCSPRSGDLSVYWYQQSLDQGLQFLIQYYNGEERAKGNILERFSAQQFPDLHSELNLSSLELGDSALYFCASSAGVRETQYFGPGTRLLVL.

Ten or more counts support this clonotype. The CDR3 nucleotides are TGTGCCAGCAGCCGGACGGGACTCCGGAACACTGAAGCTTTCTTT. Translated: CASSRTGLRNTEAFF. This chain connects TRBV9 to TRBJ1-1, with a tentative D call TRBD1 (5 bases). The CDR3 runs to 15 residues. CDR1 and CDR2 (germline): SGDLS, YYNGEE. V shed 4 bases and J shed 1 base, with 14 bases lying between them.

Ten or more counts support this clonotype. This chain links TRBV9 with TRBJ2-2; perhaps D is TRBD1 or TRBD2 (5 bases each). This CDR3 is built from 17 residues. The ends were cut back, 4 bases at V and 0 bases at J, with 16 bases in the middle. Germline V gives CDR1 SGDLS, CDR2 YYNGEE. The CDR3 DNA sequence: TGTGCCAGCAGCCAGCCTATGGGACGTCCGAACACCGGGGAGCTGTTTTTT. This codes for CASSQPMGRPNTGELFF.

This clonotype came up many times. The chain combines TRBV9 with TRBJ2-2; weak D call: TRBD1 (5 bases). Germline loops: CDR1 SGDLS, CDR2 YYNGEE. The CDR3 is 16 amino acids. The ends were cut back, 0 bases at V and 2 bases at J, with 11 bases in the middle. The CDR3 region is CASSVGVQANTGELFF. CDR3 in DNA: TGTGCCAGCAGCGTAGGTGTACAGGCAAACACCGGGGAGCTGTTTTTT.